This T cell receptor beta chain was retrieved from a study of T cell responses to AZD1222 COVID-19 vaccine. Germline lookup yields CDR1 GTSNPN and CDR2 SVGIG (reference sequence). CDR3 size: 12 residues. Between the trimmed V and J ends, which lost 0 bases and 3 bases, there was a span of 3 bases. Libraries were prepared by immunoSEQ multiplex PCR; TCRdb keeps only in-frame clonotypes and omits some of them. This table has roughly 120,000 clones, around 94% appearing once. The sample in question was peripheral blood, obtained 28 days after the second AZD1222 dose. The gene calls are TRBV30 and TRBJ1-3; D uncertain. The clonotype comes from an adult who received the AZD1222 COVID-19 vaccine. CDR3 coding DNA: TGTGCCTGGAGTGTAGATGGAAACACCATATATTTT. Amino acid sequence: CAWSVDGNTIYF.